A single T cell receptor beta chain is shown here with its context. Its antigen is currently unknown. This may come from a read error, since a much larger clone is one base off. The authors made TCR beta cDNA from approximately 500 ng total RNA with a constant-region primer. ARM-PCR was slightly modified, and three nested multiplex PCR rounds with it gave rise to the TCR beta libraries. The first two PCR rounds, nine to ten cycles each, used TRBV1-TRBV30 forward primers and a C-beta reverse primer. Each CDR3 protein is one row after TCRdb ran MiXCR on the multiplex PCR reads. The sample has about 320,000 distinct CDR3 sequences, more than 55% seen once. This sample is part of a study of tumor-infiltrating lymphocytes in primary liver carcinoma. About the research overall: Per sample, productive TCRbeta reads numbered roughly 3.65 to 7.13 million, similar across tissue types. Study-wide findings and caveats: Pairs of tumor regions overlapped more than tumor-adjacent and tumor-blood pairs did. Bulk unsorted material prevented CD4+ and CD8+ repertoire comparison.

Germline CDR1 is SQVTM and CDR2 is ANQGSEA. The CDR3 runs 13 residues. Unsorted whole blood yielded blood RNA, and germline DNA was extracted as well. Roughly 3.7 milliliters of peripheral blood were gathered ahead of the operation. The sequencing input was peripheral blood. This clonotype originated in a woman in her twenties or thirties with primary liver carcinoma and hepatitis B virus infection. This chain links TRBV29-1 with TRBJ2-7, with D possibly matching TRBD1 (5 bases). The CDR3 protein is CGAELGATYEQYF. Here the CDR3 DNA reads TGCGGCGCCGAGCTAGGGGCAACCTACGAGCAGTACTTC.